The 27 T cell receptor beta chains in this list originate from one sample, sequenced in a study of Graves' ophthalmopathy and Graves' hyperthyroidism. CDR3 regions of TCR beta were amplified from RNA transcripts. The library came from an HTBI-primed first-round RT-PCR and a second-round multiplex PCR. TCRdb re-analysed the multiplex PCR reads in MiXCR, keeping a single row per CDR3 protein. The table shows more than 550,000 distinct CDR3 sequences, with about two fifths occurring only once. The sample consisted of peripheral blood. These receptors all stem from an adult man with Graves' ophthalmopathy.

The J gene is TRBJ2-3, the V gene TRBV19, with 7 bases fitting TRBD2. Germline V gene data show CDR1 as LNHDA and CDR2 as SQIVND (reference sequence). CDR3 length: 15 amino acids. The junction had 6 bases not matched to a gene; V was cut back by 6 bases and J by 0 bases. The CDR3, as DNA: TGTGCCAGTAGGATGCTAGCGGCTAGCACAGATACGCAGTATTTT. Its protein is CASRMLAASTDTQYF.

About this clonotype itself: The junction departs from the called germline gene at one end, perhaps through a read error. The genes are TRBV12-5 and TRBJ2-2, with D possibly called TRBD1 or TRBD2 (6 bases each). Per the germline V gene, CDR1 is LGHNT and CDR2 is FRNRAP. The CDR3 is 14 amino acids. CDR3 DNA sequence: TGTGTTAGTGGTTTGGTAGGGGGGCCCGGGGAGCTGTTTTTT. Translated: CVSGLVGGPGELFF.

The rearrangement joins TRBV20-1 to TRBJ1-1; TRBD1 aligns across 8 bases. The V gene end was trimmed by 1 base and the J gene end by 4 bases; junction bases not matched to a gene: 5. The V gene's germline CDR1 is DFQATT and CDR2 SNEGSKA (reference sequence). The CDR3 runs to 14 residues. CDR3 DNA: TGCAGTGCTAGAGGCAATACAGGGGGCACTGAAGCTTTCTTT. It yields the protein CSARGNTGGTEAFF.

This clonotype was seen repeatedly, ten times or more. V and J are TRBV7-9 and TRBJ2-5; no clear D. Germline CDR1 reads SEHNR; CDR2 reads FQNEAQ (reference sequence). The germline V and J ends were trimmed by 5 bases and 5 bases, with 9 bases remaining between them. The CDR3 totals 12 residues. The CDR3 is CASSQMEETQYF. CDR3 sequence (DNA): TGTGCCAGCAGCCAGATGGAGGAGACCCAGTACTTC.

This CDR3 is CSVELRVDGYTIYF. The CDR3 nucleotides read TGCAGCGTTGAGCTCCGCGTGGATGGCTACACCATATATTTT. This chain links TRBV29-1 with TRBJ1-3; D gene unclear. In germline, CDR1 is SQVTM, CDR2 ANQGSEA. V lost 3 bases and J lost 8, with 17 bases in between. The length of the CDR3 is 14 residues.

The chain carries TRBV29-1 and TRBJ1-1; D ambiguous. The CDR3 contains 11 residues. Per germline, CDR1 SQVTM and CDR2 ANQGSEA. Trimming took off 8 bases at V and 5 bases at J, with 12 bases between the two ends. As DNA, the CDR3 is TGCAGCTTAAGTCAGGATACTGAAGCTTTCTTT. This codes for CSLSQDTEAFF. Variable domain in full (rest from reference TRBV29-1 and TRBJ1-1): SAVISQKPSRDICQRGTSLTIQCQVDSQVTMMFWYRQQPGQSLTLIATANQGSEATYESGFVIDKFPISRPNLTFSTLTVSNMSPEDSSIYLCSLSQDTEAFFGQGTRLTVV.

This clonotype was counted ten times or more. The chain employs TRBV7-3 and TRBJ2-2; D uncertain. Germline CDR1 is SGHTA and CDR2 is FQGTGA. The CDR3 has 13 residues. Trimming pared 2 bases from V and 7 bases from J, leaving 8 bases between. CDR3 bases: TGTGCCAGCAGCTTAGGCGTCCACGGGGAGCTGTTTTTT. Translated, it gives CASSLGVHGELFF.

CDR3 protein: CASSLWGPNEKLFF. Here the CDR3 DNA reads TGTGCCAGCAGTCTCTGGGGCCCTAATGAAAAACTGTTTTTT. This rearrangement joins TRBV6-6 to TRBJ1-4, with a weak D call TRBD1 (5 bases). V lost 5 bases and J 3 bases, leaving 10 bases between the germline ends. Germline V gives CDR1 MNHNY, CDR2 SVGAGI (reference sequence). The CDR3 is 14 amino acids.

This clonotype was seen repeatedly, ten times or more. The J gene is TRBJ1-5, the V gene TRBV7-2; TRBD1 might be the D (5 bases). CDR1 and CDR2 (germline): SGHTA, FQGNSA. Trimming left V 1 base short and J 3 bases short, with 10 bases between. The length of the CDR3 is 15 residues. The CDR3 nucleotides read TGTGCCAGCAGCTTAGAGCAGGGCTCCAATCAGCCCCAGCATTTT. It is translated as CASSLEQGSNQPQHF.

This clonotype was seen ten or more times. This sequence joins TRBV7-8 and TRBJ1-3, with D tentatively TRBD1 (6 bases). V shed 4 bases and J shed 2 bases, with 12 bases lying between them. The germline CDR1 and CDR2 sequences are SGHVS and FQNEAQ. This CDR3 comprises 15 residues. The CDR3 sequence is CASSSYRVAGNTIYF. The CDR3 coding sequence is TGTGCCAGCAGCTCGTACAGGGTTGCTGGAAACACCATATATTTT.

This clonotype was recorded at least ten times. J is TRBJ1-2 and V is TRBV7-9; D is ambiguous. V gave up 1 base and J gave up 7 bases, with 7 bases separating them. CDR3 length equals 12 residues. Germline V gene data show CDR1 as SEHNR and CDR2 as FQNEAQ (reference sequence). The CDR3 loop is CASSLDSAGYTF. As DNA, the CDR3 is TGTGCCAGCAGCTTAGACTCGGCTGGCTACACCTTC.

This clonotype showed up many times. This chain's CDR3 is CATSREETQYF. In DNA, the CDR3 is TGTGCCACCAGCAGAGAAGAGACCCAGTACTTC. The chain joins TRBV15 to TRBJ2-5; D not certain. The V end was cut by 0 bases, the J end by 4 bases, with 0 bases between. The germline gives CDR1 LNHNV, CDR2 YYDKDF (reference sequence). The CDR3 length is 11 residues. The full variable domain, completed using reference TRBV15 and TRBJ2-5, is DAMVIQNPRYQVTQFGKPVTLSCSQTLNHNVMYWYQQKSSQAPKLLFHYYDKDFNNEADTPDNFQSRRPNTSFCFLDIRSPGLGDTAMYLCATSREETQYFGPGTRLLVL.

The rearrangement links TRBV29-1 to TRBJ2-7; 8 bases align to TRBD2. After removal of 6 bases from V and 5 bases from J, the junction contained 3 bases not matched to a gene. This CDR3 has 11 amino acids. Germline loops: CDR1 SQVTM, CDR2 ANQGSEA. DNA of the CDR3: TGCAGCGTCAGCGGGAGTCACGAGCAGTACTTC. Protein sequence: CSVSGSHEQYF.

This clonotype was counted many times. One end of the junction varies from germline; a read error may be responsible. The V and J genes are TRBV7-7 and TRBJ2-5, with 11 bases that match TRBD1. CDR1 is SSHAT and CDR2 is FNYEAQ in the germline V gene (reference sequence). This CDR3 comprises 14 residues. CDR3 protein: CASSAGTGGETQYF. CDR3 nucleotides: TGTGCTAGCAGCGCAGGGACAGGGGGGGAGACCCAGTACTTC.

The CDR3 sequence: CASSVAGTVGGYTIYF. The CDR3 nucleotides read TGTGCCAGCAGCGTAGCGGGGACAGTCGGTGGCTACACCATATATTTT. This chain joins TRBV9 and TRBJ1-3, with 7 bases identical to TRBD1. Germline assignment: CDR1 SGDLS and CDR2 YYNGEE. Losses at the gene ends were 0 bases for V and 8 bases for J; bases not matched to a gene: 11. The CDR3 is made up of 16 amino acids.

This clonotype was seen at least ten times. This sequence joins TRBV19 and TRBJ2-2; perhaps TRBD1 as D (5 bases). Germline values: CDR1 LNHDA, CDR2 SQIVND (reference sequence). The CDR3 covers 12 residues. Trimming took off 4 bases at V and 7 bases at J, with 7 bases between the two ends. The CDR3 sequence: CASSTGNGELFF. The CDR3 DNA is TGTGCCAGTAGTACAGGGAACGGGGAGCTGTTTTTT.

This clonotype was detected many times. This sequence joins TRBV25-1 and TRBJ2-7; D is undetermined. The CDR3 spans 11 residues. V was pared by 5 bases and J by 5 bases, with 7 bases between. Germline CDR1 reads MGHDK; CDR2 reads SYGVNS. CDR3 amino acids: CASSKMDEQYF. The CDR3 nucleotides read TGTGCCAGCAGTAAGATGGACGAGCAGTACTTC.

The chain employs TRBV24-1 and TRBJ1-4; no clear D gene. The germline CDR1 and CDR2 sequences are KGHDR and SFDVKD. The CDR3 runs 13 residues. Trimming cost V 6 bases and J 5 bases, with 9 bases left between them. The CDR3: CATSRRANEKLFF. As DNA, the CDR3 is TGTGCCACCAGTCGGAGGGCAAATGAAAAACTGTTTTTT.

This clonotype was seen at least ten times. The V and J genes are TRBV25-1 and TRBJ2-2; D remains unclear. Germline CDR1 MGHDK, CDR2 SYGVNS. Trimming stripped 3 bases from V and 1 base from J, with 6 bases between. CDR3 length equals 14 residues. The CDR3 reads CASSDIQNTGELFF. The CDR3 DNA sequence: TGTGCCAGCAGTGACATACAGAACACCGGGGAGCTGTTTTTT.

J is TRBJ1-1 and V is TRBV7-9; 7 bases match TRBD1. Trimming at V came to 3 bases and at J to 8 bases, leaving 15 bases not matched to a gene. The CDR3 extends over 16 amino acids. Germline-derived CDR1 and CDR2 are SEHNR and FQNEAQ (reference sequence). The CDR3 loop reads CASSFFPSTGDQEAFF. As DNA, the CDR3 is TGTGCCAGCAGCTTTTTCCCTTCCACAGGGGATCAAGAAGCTTTCTTT.

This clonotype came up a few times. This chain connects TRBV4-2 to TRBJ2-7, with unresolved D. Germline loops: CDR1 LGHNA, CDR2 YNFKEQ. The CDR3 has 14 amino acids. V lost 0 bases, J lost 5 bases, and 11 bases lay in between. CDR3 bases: TGTGCCAGCAGCCAAGATCGCAGGTTTGACGAGCAGTACTTC. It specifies CASSQDRRFDEQYF.

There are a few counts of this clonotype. CDR3 residues: CASSLGQGAFETQYF. In nucleotides, the CDR3 is TGTGCCAGCAGCTTGGGACAGGGGGCTTTTGAGACCCAGTACTTC. The rearrangement uses TRBV13 and TRBJ2-5, with 12 bases matching TRBD1. Germline loops: CDR1 PRHDT, CDR2 FYEKMQ (reference sequence). Trimming removed 3 bases from V and 5 bases from J; junction bases left unmatched: 4. The CDR3 loop spans 15 amino acids.

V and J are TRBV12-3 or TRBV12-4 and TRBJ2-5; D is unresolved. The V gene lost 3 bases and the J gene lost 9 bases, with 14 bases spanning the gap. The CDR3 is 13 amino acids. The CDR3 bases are TGTGCCAGCAGTTTCGGGCAGCCAGGAGCCCAGTACTTC. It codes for CASSFGQPGAQYF.

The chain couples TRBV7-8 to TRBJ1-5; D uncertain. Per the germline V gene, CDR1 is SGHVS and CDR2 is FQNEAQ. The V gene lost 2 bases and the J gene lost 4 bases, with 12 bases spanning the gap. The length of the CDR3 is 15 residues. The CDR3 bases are TGTGCCAGCAGCTTAATGGGCAGCCTAAATCAGCCCCAGCATTTT. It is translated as CASSLMGSLNQPQHF.

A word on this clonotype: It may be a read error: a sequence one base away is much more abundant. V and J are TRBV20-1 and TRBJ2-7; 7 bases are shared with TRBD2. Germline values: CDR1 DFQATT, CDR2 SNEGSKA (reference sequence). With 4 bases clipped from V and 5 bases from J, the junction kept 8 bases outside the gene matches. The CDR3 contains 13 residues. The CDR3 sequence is CSAKTSGNDEQYF. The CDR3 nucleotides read TGCAGTGCTAAAACAAGCGGGAATGACGAGCAGTACTTC.

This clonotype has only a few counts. Here the CDR3 DNA reads TGCAGCGTTGATTCAGGGGATGGCTACACCTTC. It translates to CSVDSGDGYTF. V gene TRBV29-1 combines with J gene TRBJ1-2; a weak D match, TRBD1 (6 bases). This CDR3 has 11 residues. Per the germline V gene, CDR1 is SQVTM and CDR2 is ANQGSEA. Trimming removed 3 bases at V and 6 bases at J, with 8 bases between.

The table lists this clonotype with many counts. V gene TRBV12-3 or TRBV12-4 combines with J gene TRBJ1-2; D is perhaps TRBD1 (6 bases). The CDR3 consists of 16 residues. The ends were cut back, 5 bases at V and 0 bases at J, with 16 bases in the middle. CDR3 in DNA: TGTGCCAGCAGTCAAACCTCGACAGGAGCTAACTATGGCTACACCTTC. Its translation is CASSQTSTGANYGYTF.